At least ten counts were recorded for the clone carrying this T cell receptor beta chain. The sample comes from a study of T-cell reconstitution after alpha-beta-depleted transplantation in children. There are 13 residues in the CDR3. The ends were cut back, 1 base at V and 6 bases at J, with 4 bases in the middle. CDR1 is LGHDT and CDR2 is YNNKEL in the germline V gene (reference sequence). The authors prepared the TCRbeta library with unique molecular identifiers. TCRdb re-called the PCR reads with MiXCR, one entry per CDR3 protein. The sample includes some 76,000 distinct CDR3 sequences, around 9.9% of them seen just once.

The sequencing here drew on PBMCs, taken before TCRalphabeta/CD19-depleted stem cell transplant. This TCR was sampled from a boy younger than 18 with acute myeloid leukemia, due to receive a stem cell transplant. J is TRBJ1-6 and V is TRBV3-1; D remains ambiguous. The CDR3 reads CASSQGSNSPLHF. For the CDR3, the DNA is TGTGCCAGCAGCCAAGGCAGTAATTCACCCCTCCACTTT.